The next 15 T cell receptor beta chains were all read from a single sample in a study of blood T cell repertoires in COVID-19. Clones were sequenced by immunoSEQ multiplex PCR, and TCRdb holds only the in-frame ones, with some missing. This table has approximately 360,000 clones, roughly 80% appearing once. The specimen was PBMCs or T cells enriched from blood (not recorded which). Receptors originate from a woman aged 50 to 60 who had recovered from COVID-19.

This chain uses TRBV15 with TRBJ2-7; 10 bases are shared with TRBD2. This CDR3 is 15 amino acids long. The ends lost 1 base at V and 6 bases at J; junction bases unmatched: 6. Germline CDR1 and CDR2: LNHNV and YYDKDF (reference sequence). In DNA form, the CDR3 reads TGTGCCACCAGCAGAGTCCAGCGGGAGGGCCTCGAGCAGTACTTC. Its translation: CATSRVQREGLEQYF.

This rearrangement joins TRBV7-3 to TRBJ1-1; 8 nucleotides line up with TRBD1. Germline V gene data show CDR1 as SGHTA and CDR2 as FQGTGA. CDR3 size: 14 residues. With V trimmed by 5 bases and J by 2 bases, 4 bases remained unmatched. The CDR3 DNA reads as TGTGCCAGCAGCAGAGACAGGGGTAACACTGAAGCTTTCTTT. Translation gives CASSRDRGNTEAFF.

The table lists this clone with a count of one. The CDR3 DNA follows: TGTGCCAGCAGTTTTTATTCTGGAAACACCATATATTTT. It specifies CASSFYSGNTIYF. The chain has TRBV12-3 or TRBV12-4 and TRBJ1-3; no firm D call. The CDR3 sequence is 13 residues long. V dropped 3 bases and J dropped 1 base, with 4 bases sitting between them.

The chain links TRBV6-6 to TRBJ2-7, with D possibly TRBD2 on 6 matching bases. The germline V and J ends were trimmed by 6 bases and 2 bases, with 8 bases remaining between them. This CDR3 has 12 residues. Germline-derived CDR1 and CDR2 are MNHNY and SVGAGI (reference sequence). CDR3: CASSGTAYEQYF. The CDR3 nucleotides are TGTGCCAGCAGCGGGACTGCCTACGAGCAGTACTTC.

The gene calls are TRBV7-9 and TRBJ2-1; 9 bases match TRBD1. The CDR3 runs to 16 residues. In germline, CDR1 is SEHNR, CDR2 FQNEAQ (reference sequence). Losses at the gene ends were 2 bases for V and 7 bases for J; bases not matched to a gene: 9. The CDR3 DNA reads TGTGCCAGCAGCTTACGAGGACAGGGGTTAGGTAATGAGCAGTTCTTC. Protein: CASSLRGQGLGNEQFF.

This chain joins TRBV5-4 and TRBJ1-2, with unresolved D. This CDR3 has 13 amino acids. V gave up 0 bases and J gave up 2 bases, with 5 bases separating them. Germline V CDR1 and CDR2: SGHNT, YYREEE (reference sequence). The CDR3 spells CASSLAGNYGYTF. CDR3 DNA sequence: TGTGCCAGCAGCTTGGCAGGAAACTATGGCTACACCTTC.

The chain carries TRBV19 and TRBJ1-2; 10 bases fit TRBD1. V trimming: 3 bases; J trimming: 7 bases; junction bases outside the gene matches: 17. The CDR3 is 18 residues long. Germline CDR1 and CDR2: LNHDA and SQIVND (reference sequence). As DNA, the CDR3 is TGTGCCAGTAGTATTCCAAGTATTTGGACAGGGGGACTTGGTGGCTACACCTTC. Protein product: CASSIPSIWTGGLGGYTF. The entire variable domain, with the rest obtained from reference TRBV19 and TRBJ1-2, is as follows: DGGITQSPKYLFRKEGQNVTLSCEQNLNHDAMYWYRQDPGQGLRLIYYSQIVNDFQKGDIAEGYSVSREKKESFPLTVTSAQKNPTAFYLCASSIPSIWTGGLGGYTFGSGTRLTVV.

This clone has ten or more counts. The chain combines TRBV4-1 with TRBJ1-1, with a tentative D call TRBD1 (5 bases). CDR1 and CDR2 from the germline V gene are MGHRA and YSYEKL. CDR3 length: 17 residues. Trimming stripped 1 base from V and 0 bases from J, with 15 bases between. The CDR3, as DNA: TGCGCCAGCAGCCAAGGGTCAGGGAAACAGATGAACACTGAAGCTTTCTTT. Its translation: CASSQGSGKQMNTEAFF.

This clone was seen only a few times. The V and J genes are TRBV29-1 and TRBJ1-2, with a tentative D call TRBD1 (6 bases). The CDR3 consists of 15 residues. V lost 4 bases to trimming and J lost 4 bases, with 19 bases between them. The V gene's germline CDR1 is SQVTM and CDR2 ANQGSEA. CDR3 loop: CSVVTKGVGGYGYTF. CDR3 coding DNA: TGCAGCGTTGTGACCAAGGGGGTTGGGGGCTATGGCTACACCTTC.

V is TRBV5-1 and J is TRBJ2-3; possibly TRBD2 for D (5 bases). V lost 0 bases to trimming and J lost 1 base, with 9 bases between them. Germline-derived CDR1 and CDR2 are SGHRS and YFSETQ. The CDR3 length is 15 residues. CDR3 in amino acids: CASSLEAERTDTQYF. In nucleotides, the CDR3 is TGCGCCAGCAGCTTGGAAGCGGAACGCACAGATACGCAGTATTTT.

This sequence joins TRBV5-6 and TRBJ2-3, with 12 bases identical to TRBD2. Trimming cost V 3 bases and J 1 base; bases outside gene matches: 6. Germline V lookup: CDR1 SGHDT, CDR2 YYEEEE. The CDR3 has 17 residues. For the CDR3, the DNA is TGTGCCAGCAGCTACAGGACTAGCGGGATACGCACAGATACGCAGTATTTT. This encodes CASSYRTSGIRTDTQYF.

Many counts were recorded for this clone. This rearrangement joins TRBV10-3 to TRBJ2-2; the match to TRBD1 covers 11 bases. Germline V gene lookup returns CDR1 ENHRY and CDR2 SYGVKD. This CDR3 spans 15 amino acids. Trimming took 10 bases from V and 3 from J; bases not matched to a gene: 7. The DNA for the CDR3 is TGTGCCACCTTCGGGACAGGGGGGGACACCGGGGAGCTGTTTTTT. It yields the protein CATFGTGGDTGELFF.

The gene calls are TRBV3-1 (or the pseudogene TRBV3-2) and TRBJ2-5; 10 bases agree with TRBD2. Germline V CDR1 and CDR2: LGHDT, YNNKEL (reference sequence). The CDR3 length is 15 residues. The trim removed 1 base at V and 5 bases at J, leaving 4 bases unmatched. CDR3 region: CASSQASGGAETQYF. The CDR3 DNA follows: TGTGCCAGCAGCCAAGCGAGCGGGGGGGCCGAGACCCAGTACTTC.

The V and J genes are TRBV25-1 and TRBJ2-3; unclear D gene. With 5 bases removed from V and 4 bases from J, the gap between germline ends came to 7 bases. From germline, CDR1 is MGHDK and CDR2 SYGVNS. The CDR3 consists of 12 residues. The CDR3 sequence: CASSSVSDTQYF. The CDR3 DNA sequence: TGTGCCAGCAGTTCTGTGTCAGATACGCAGTATTTT.

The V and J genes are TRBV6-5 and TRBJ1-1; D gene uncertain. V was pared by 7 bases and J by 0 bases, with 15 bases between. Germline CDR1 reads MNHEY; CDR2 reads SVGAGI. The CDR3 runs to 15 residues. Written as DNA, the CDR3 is TGTGCCAGCATTGGCGGGTACCCTATGAACACTGAAGCTTTCTTT. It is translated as CASIGGYPMNTEAFF.